This T cell receptor beta chain was captured in a study of T cells in Graves' hyperthyroidism and ophthalmopathy. There are a few counts of this clonotype. Antigen specificity is unknown. TCR beta CDR3 sequences were amplified from RNA transcripts. The HTBI primer set drove a first-round RT-PCR of the TCR CDR3. TCRdb re-analysed the multiplex PCR reads in MiXCR, keeping a single row per CDR3 protein. In the table there are roughly 720,000 distinct CDR3 sequences, 15% to 20% of which are singletons. Broader study findings: Most expanded thyroid clonotypes above 0.001 also appeared in blood. Separation of ophthalmopathy from stable hyperthyroidism was achieved by a 13 V-J model.

The authors obtained PBMCs from 9 to 10 ml of fresh peripheral blood. Germline V gives CDR1 MNHNS, CDR2 SASEGT. This CDR3 is built from 14 residues. The V end was cut by 5 bases, the J end by 4 bases, with 12 bases between. This sequence was found in a man aged 45-65 years with Graves' hyperthyroidism. V and J are TRBV6-1 and TRBJ2-1; the D call may be TRBD1 or TRBD2 (5 bases each). The sequenced sample consisted of blood. CDR3 sequence (DNA): TGTGCCAGCAGTACCCCGGGACCTTACAATGAGCAGTTCTTC. Translating gives CASSTPGPYNEQFF.